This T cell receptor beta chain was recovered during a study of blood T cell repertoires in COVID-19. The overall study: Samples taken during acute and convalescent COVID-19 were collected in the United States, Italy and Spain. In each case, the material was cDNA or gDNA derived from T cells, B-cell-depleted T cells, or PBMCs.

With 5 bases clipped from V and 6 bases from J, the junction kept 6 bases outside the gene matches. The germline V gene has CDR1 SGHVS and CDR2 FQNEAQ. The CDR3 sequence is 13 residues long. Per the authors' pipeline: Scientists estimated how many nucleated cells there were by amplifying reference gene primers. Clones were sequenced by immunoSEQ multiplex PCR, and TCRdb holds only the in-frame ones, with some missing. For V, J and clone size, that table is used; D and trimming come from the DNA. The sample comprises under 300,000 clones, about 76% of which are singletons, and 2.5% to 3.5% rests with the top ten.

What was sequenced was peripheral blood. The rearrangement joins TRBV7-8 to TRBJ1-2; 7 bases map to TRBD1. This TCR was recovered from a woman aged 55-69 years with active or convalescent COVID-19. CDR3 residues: CASSPIRGNGYTF. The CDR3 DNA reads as TGTGCCAGCAGCCCCATCAGGGGGAATGGCTACACCTTC.